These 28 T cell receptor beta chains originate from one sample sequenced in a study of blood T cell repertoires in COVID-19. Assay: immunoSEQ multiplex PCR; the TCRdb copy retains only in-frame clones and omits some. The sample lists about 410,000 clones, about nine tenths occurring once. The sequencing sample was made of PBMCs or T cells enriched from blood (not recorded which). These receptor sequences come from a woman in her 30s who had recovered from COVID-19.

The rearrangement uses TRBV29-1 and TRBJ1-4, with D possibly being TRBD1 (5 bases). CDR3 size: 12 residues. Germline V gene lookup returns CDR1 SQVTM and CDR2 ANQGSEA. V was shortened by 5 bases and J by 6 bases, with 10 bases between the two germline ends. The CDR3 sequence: CSVQGGDEKLFF. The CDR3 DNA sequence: TGCAGCGTTCAGGGTGGTGATGAAAAACTGTTTTTT.

The CDR3 is CASTLRGGETQYF. Here the CDR3 DNA reads TGTGCCAGCACCCTGCGGGGAGGTGAGACCCAGTACTTC. The rearrangement joins TRBV27 to TRBJ2-5; D may be TRBD2 (6 bases). The CDR3 spans 13 residues. CDR1 MNHEY and CDR2 SMNVEV come from the germline V gene (reference sequence). V lost 7 bases and J 5 bases, leaving 14 bases between the germline ends.

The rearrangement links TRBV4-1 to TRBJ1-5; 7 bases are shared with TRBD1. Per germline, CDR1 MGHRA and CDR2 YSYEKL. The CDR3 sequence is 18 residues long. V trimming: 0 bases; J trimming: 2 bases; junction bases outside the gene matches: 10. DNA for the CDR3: TGCGCCAGCAGCCAAGACAGAGGAGGGGGCGAGGGCAATCAGCCCCAGCATTTT. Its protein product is CASSQDRGGGEGNQPQHF.

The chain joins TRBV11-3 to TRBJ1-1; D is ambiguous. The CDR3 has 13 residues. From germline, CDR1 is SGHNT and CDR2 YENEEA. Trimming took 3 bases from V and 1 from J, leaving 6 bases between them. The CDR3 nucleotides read TGTGCCAGCAGCTTGACTTGGAACACTGAAGCTTTCTTT. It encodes CASSLTWNTEAFF.

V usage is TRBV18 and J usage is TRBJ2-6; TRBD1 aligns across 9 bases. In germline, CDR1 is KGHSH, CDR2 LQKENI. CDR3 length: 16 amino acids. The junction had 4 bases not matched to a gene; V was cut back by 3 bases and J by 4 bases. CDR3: CASSPGQGSGANVLTF. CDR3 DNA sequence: TGTGCCAGCTCACCGGGACAGGGTTCGGGGGCCAACGTCCTGACTTTC.

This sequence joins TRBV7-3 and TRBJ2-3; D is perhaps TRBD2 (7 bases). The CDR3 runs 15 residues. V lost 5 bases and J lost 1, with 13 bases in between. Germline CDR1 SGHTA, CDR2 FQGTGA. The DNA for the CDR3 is TGTGCCAGCAGCCCCCTAGGGGGGGGCACAGATACGCAGTATTTT. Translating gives CASSPLGGGTDTQYF.

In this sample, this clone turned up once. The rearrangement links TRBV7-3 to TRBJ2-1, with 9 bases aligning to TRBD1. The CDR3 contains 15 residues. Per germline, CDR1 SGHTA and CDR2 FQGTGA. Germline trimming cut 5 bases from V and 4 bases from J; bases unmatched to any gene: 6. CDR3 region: CASSADRGSYNEQFF. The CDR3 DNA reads TGTGCCAGCAGCGCCGACAGGGGGTCATACAATGAGCAGTTCTTC.

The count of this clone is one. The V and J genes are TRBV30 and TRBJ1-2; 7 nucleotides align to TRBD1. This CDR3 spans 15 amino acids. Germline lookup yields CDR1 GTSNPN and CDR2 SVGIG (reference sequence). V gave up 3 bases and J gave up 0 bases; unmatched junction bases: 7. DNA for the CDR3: TGTGCCTGGAGGACCCAGGGGGTCTCTAACTATGGCTACACCTTC. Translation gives CAWRTQGVSNYGYTF.

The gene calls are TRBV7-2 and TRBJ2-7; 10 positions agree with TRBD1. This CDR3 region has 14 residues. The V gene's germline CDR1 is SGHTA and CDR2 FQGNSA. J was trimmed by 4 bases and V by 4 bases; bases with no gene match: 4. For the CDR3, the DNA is TGTGCCAGCAGCTCGGGACAGGGGCGGTACGAGCAGTACTTC. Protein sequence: CASSSGQGRYEQYF.

CDR3 residues: CASSRDSGGYTF. DNA of the CDR3: TGTGCCAGCAGCAGGGACAGCGGAGGCTACACCTTC. The genes are TRBV5-4 and TRBJ1-2; 7 nucleotides agree with TRBD1. V shed 4 bases and J 8 bases; nucleotides not matched to a gene: 5. This CDR3 has 12 residues. Germline CDR1 and CDR2: SGHNT and YYREEE (reference sequence).

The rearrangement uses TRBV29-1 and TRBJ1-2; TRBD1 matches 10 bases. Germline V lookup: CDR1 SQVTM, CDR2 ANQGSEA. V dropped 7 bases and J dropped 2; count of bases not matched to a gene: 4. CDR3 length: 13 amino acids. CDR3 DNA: TGCAGCGCAAGGGGACAGGGGAACTATGGCTACACCTTC. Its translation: CSARGQGNYGYTF.

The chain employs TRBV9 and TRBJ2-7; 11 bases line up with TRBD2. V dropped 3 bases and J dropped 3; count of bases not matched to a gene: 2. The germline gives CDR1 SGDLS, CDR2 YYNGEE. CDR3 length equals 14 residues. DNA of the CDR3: TGTGCCAGCAGCGAGGGACTAGCGGTCTACGAGCAGTACTTC. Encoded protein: CASSEGLAVYEQYF.

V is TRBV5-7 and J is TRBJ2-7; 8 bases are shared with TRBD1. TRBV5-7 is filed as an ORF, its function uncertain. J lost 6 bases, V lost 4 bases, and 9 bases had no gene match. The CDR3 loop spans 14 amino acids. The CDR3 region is CASSHGQGLFEQYF. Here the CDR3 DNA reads TGTGCCAGCAGCCATGGACAGGGACTCTTCGAGCAGTACTTC.

The DNA for the CDR3 is TGTGCCAGCAGCTTAGCCCAGACAGGACTTATAGGGGGCTACACCTTC. Translation: CASSLAQTGLIGGYTF. The V call is TRBV11-2, the J call TRBJ1-2; TRBD1 is a possible D gene (6 bases). Germline CDR1 reads SGHAT; CDR2 reads FQNNGV. CDR3 size: 16 residues. The V gene lost 1 base and the J gene lost 8 bases, with 20 bases spanning the gap.

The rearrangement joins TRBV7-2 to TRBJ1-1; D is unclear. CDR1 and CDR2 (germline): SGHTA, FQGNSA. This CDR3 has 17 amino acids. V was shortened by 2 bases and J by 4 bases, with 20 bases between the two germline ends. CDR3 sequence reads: CASSLLGGARSGTEAFF. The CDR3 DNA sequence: TGTGCCAGCAGCTTATTAGGTGGCGCAAGGAGTGGCACTGAAGCTTTCTTT.

The CDR3: CASRQDPNSPLHF. CDR3 DNA sequence: TGTGCCAGCCGACAGGATCCAAATTCACCCCTCCACTTT. This rearrangement joins TRBV27 to TRBJ1-6, with D maybe TRBD1 (6 bases). Germline loops: CDR1 MNHEY, CDR2 SMNVEV (reference sequence). The CDR3 length is 13 residues. V was trimmed by 8 bases and J by 7 bases, leaving 12 bases between them.

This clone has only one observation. Here the CDR3 reads CASSQDRGVQPQHF. In DNA form, the CDR3 reads TGTGCCAGCAGCCAAGATCGCGGGGTTCAGCCCCAGCATTTT. The chain recombines TRBV4-2 with TRBJ1-5; D ambiguous. V lost 0 bases and J 6 bases, leaving 9 bases between the germline ends. The CDR3 totals 14 residues. The germline gives CDR1 LGHNA, CDR2 YNFKEQ.

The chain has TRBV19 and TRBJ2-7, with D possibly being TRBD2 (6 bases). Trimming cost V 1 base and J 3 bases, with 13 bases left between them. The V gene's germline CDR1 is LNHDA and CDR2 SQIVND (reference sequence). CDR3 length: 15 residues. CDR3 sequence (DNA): TGTGCCAGTAGTATAGCCCCCGGGGGAGTCTACGAGCAGTACTTC. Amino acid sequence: CASSIAPGGVYEQYF.

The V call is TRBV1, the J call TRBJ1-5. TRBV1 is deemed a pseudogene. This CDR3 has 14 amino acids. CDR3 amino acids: CTSSLGREGQPQHF. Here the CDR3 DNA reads TGCACCAGCAGCCTGGGGAGGGAAGGTCAGCCCCAGCATTTT.

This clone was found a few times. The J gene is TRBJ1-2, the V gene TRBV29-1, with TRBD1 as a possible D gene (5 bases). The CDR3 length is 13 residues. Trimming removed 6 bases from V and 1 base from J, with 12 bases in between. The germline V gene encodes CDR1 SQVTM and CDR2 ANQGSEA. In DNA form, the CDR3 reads TGCAGCGTCGGGAGGGACTTTAACTATGGCTACACCTTC. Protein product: CSVGRDFNYGYTF.

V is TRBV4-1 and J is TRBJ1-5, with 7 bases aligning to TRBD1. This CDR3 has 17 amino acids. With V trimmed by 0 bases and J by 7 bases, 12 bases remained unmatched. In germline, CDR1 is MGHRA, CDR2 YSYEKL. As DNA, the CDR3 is TGCGCCAGCAGCCAAGATCTAGCACAGGGGTTGAAACAGCCCCAGCATTTT. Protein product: CASSQDLAQGLKQPQHF.

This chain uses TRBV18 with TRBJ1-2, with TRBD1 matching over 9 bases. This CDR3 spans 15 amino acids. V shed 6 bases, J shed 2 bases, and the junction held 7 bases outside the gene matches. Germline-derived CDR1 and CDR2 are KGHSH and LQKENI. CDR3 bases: TGTGCCAGCTCCCTAAATACAGGGGGCAACTATGGCTACACCTTC. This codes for CASSLNTGGNYGYTF.

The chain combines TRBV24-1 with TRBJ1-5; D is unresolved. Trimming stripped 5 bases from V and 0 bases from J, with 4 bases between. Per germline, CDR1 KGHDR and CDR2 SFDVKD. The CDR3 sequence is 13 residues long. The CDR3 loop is CATSGDSNQPQHF. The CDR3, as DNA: TGTGCCACCAGTGGAGATAGCAATCAGCCCCAGCATTTT.

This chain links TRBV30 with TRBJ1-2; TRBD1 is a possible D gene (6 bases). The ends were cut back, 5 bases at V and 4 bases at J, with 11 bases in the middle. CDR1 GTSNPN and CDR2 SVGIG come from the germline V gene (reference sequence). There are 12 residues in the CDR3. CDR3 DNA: TGTGCCTGGTACAGGGTTTCCTATGGCTACACCTTC. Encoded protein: CAWYRVSYGYTF.

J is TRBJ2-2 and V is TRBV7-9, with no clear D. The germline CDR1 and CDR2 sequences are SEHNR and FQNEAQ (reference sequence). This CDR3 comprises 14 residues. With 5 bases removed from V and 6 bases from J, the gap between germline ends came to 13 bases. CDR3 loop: CASSLTRDSGELFF. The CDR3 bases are TGTGCCAGCAGCCTTACGCGTGACTCCGGGGAGCTGTTTTTT.

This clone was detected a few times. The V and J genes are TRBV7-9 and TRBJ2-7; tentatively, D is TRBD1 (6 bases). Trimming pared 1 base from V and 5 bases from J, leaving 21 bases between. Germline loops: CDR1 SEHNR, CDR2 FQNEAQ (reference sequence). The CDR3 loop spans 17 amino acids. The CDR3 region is CASSLVTSWTAENEQYF. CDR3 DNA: TGTGCCAGCAGCTTAGTTACTTCCTGGACAGCAGAAAACGAGCAGTACTTC.

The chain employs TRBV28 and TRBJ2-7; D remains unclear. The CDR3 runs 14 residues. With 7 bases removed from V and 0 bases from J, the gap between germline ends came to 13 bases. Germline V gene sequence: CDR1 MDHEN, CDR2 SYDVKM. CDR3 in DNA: TGTGCCAGCACAGGCTCAACAAGCTCCTACGAGCAGTACTTC. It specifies CASTGSTSSYEQYF.

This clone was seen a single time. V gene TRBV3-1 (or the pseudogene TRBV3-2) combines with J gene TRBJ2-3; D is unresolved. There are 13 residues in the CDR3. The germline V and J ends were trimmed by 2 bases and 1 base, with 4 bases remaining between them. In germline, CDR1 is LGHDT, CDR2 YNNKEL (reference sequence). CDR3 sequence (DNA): TGTGCCAGCAGCCAATTAGGCACAGATACGCAGTATTTT. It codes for CASSQLGTDTQYF.